The T cell receptor (beta chain) described here comes from a study of CD8 T cells in Susac syndrome. About this clonotype itself: One end of the junction fails to match germline, which may point to a read error.

CD8+ and CD4+ T cells from blood underwent TCR beta sequencing, which was carried out in a high-throughput format. Controls comprised healthy donors matched for age and sex. Germline V gene data show CDR1 as KGHSH and CDR2 as LQKENI. This CDR3 has 15 residues. Random-hexamer reverse transcription was applied to roughly 0.45 to 1 ug RNA. It was immunoSEQ multiplex PCR that amplified TCR beta CDR3 across 54 Vbeta and 13 Jbeta. TCRdb recomputed calls from the immunoSEQ multiplex PCR reads with MiXCR, one row per CDR3 protein. The data show about 120,000 distinct CDR3 sequences, with about 93% seen just once and just over 0.095% held by the top ten.

This TCR came from a human donor in good health. Sample: CD4+ T cells from PBMCs. The gene calls are TRBV18 and TRBJ2-2, with 8 nucleotides matching TRBD1. CDR3 DNA: TGTGCCCGCTCACCGGACAGGGTGGCCACCGGGGAGCTGTTTTTT. This encodes CARSPDRVATGELFF.